This TCR beta chain was identified during a study of blood T cells in healthy people across ages. Study findings and constraints: In long-lived donors, naive CD4+ cell counts and diversity exceeded those of aged donors.

This CDR3 region has 16 residues. Trimming took 0 bases from V and 0 from J, leaving 9 bases between them. Germline CDR1 LNHNV, CDR2 YYDKDF (reference sequence). This clonotype was detected once. Its specificity is unknown. A second PCR of about 7 to 12 cycles used a sample-barcoded 5' primer and a J-beta primer mix. Template switching added a 12-random-nucleotide identifier to every cDNA molecule. Using its own MiXCR run on the 5' RACE reads, TCRdb lists one record per CDR3 protein. The table records roughly 1.9 million distinct CDR3 sequences, about 39% of them present only once. The V call is TRBV15, the J call TRBJ1-3, with unresolved D. The source material was blood. This sequence was found in a human donor in good health. The CDR3 coding sequence is TGTGCCACCAGCAGAGATCTGGGGTCCTCTGGAAACACCATATATTTT. As protein: CATSRDLGSSGNTIYF.